This T cell receptor beta chain emerged from a study of T cell responses to AZD1222 COVID-19 vaccine. Repertoires were generated with immunoSEQ multiplex PCR, while TCRdb's copy carries only in-frame clones and drops some. Counted here are under 150,000 clones, about 90% occurring once; the ten biggest clones make up about 2.5%. In regard to this clone: Its antigen is currently unknown.

General study points: Clonal diversity may have been underestimated, and the donors were mostly white British, with more females than males. Across the whole spike, CD4 TCRs peaked at regions 160-218 and 743-854.

Looked up from germline, CDR1 is MDHEN and CDR2 is SYDVKM. Trimming took off 4 bases at V and 2 bases at J, with 14 bases between the two ends. This CDR3 spans 15 amino acids. This clonotype was obtained from an adult who received the AZD1222 COVID-19 vaccine. The rearrangement uses TRBV28 and TRBJ1-2; possibly TRBD1 for D (5 bases). The sample here was peripheral blood, taken 28 days after the second AZD1222 dose. CDR3 sequence: CASSSSGGKNYGYTF. The DNA for the CDR3 is TGTGCCAGCAGTTCCTCCGGGGGTAAGAACTATGGCTACACCTTC.